This T cell receptor (beta chain) emerged from a study of CXCR3-negative and CXCR3-positive naive CD8 T cells. cDNA libraries for TRB were generated by 5' RACE incorporating UMI labels. TCRdb reworked the 5' RACE reads into one entry per CDR3 protein, no DNA. Its listing shows around 50,000 distinct CDR3 sequences. The CDR3 extends over 13 amino acids. Per the germline V gene, CDR1 is MNHNS and CDR2 is SASEGT. Naive CD8+ T cells were CD45RO-CCR7+CD27+CD95-. The sequenced sample consisted of naive CXCR3- CD8+ T cells from blood. Noted subset: CD45RO-CCR7+CD27+CD95- naive CD8+ T cells lacking CXCR3 (TNR3-). The origin of this receptor is a human donor in good health. Some clones in this sample may be carry-over from other donors' samples. The chain uses TRBV6-1 and TRBJ1-1. CDR3 region: CASSEAENTEAFF.